The present entry profiles one TCR beta chain with its context. The antigen remains unidentified. Other nucleotide sequences in the sample specify the same CDR3. The sample comes from a study of cytomegalovirus exposure and HLA in healthy donors. Overall study findings and caveats: Equally common other TCR beta chains were less clonally expanded than HLA-associated ones, a later analysis found.

The germline V gene has CDR1 SGHTA and CDR2 FQGNSA. The CDR3 has 15 residues. Trimming took off 4 bases at V and 0 bases at J, with 10 bases between the two ends. The PCR contained 60 Vbeta and 13 Jbeta primers. Produced via immunoSEQ multiplex PCR; TCRdb's table is partial and in-frame only. The sample consists of about 140,000 clones, over 60% of them appearing once. The clonotype was recovered from a man aged 35 to 55 in good health and CMV-seropositive. The chain couples TRBV7-2 to TRBJ2-1; D remains ambiguous. The specimen was PBMCs. In DNA form, the CDR3 reads TGTGCCAGCAGCTCTGACTCTAGCTCCTACAATGAGCAGTTCTTC. It yields the protein CASSSDSSSYNEQFF.